These 10 T cell receptor beta chains came from one sample sequenced in a study of cytotoxic CD8 clonotypes in ibrutinib-treated CLL. This table comes from immunoSEQ multiplex PCR, and its TCRdb copy is limited to in-frame clones, with some not included. In the table there are about 39,000 clones, roughly two thirds of which are singletons. The sample consisted of PBMCs, taken at disease progression, from a patient treated with ibrutinib. The receptor set was obtained from a human donor with chronic lymphocytic leukemia.

The chain couples TRBV7-8 to TRBJ2-3; no definite D call. V dropped 1 base and J dropped 5 bases, with 22 bases sitting between them. The CDR3 has 18 amino acids. Germline-derived CDR1 and CDR2 are SGHVS and FQNEAQ. CDR3 in amino acids: CASSLVSLWGLRIDTQYF. The CDR3 DNA is TGTGCCAGCAGCTTAGTTTCCCTTTGGGGATTGCGGATAGATACGCAGTATTTT. The variable domain in full, completed from reference TRBV7-8 and TRBJ2-3, reads GAGVSQSPRYKVAKRGQDVALRCDPISGHVSLFWYQQALGQGPEFLTYFQNEAQLDKSGLPSDRFFAERPEGSVSTLKIQRTQQEDSAVYLCASSLVSLWGLRIDTQYFGPGTRLTVL.

In this sample, this clone is medium-sized. The rearrangement links TRBV30 to TRBJ1-5, with D possibly TRBD1 on 5 matching bases. The ends were cut back, 4 bases at V and 10 bases at J, with 20 bases in the middle. Germline CDR1 is GTSNPN and CDR2 is SVGIG (reference sequence). The CDR3 has 14 residues. The CDR3 DNA follows: TGTGCCTGGACGAAATCGGGGGGATCGTTTCCCCAGCATTTT. Residues: CAWTKSGGSFPQHF.

This clone has just a few counts. V is TRBV6-4 and J is TRBJ2-2, with unresolved D. In germline, CDR1 is MRHNA, CDR2 SNTAGT. This CDR3 has 13 residues. Trimming pared 6 bases from V and 0 bases from J, leaving 5 bases between. CDR3 sequence reads: CASRAPNTGELFF. In DNA, the CDR3 is TGTGCCAGCAGGGCCCCGAACACCGGGGAGCTGTTTTTT.

The rearrangement links TRBV7-2 to TRBJ2-7; a weak D match, TRBD2 (6 bases). Trimming pared 0 bases from V and 0 bases from J, leaving 6 bases between. The CDR3 spans 14 residues. Germline assignment: CDR1 SGHTA and CDR2 FQGNSA. CDR3 nucleotide sequence: TGTGCCAGCAGCTTAGCGGGAGGCTCCTACGAGCAGTACTTC. The encoded protein is CASSLAGGSYEQYF.

This chain connects TRBV27 to TRBJ1-1, with TRBD1 as a possible D gene (5 bases). With 6 bases removed from V and 5 bases from J, the gap between germline ends came to 16 bases. CDR1 MNHEY and CDR2 SMNVEV come from the germline V gene (reference sequence). The length of the CDR3 is 14 residues. The CDR3 region has the DNA TGTGCCAGCAGGGGTTGGGGGAGTCGGACTGAAGCTTTCTTT. Protein product: CASRGWGSRTEAFF.

This clone came up once. The chain recombines TRBV14 with TRBJ2-7, with D maybe TRBD2 (5 bases). The CDR3 sequence is 15 residues long. V lost 0 bases and J lost 0, with 9 bases in between. Germline CDR1 and CDR2: SGHDN and FVKESK. CDR3 in amino acids: CASSQDYGNSYEQYF. The CDR3 coding sequence is TGTGCCAGCAGCCAAGATTACGGGAACTCCTACGAGCAGTACTTC.

This chain joins TRBV11-2 and TRBJ1-1; 10 positions match TRBD1. The CDR3 is made up of 15 amino acids. The V segment lost 8 bases and the J segment 5 bases; nucleotides outside the gene matches: 11. Germline V lookup: CDR1 SGHAT, CDR2 FQNNGV. The CDR3 sequence is CASGRTGGWLTEAFF. CDR3 in DNA: TGTGCCAGCGGAAGGACAGGGGGGTGGTTAACTGAAGCTTTCTTT. The full variable domain, rest sourced from reference TRBV11-2 and TRBJ1-1, is EAGVAQSPRYKIIEKRQSVAFWCNPISGHATLYWYQQILGQGPKLLIQFQNNGVVDDSQLPKDRFSAERLKGVDSTLKIQPAKLEDSAVYLCASGRTGGWLTEAFFGQGTRLTVV.

The chain combines TRBV6-1 with TRBJ2-7; the D gene is possibly TRBD1 (7 bases). The CDR3 loop spans 12 amino acids. Germline V gene sequence: CDR1 MNHNS, CDR2 SASEGT. Trimming cost V 8 bases and J 4 bases, with 12 bases left between them. The CDR3 region is CASGGTAYEQYF. The CDR3 DNA is TGTGCCAGCGGCGGGACAGCATACGAGCAGTACTTC.

The chain employs TRBV18 and TRBJ2-3; tentatively, D is TRBD1 or TRBD2 (5 bases each). Per the germline V gene, CDR1 is KGHSH and CDR2 is LQKENI. The V gene lost 3 bases and the J gene lost 6 bases, with 16 bases spanning the gap. The CDR3 is 15 residues long. The CDR3 region has the DNA TGTGCCAGCTCACCGTTGGGGGATACACGGGATACGCAGTATTTT. This translates into CASSPLGDTRDTQYF.

For the CDR3, the DNA is TGTGCCAGCAGTACACACAGGGGGCTGCCCAAATACGAGCAGTACTTC. It yields the protein CASSTHRGLPKYEQYF. The J gene is TRBJ2-7, the V gene TRBV28, with 9 positions matching TRBD1. The CDR3 sequence is 16 residues long. Germline V CDR1 and CDR2: MDHEN, SYDVKM. Trimming took 5 bases from V and 4 from J; bases not matched to a gene: 12.